The 13 T cell receptor beta chains below come from one sample, sequenced in a study of cytomegalovirus exposure and HLA in healthy donors. Here immunoSEQ multiplex PCR was the method, and the copy in TCRdb shows in-frame clones only, minus some. The sample shows under 200,000 clones, more than 80% of them seen only once. Sequencing was carried out using PBMCs. These TCRs come from a woman between 18 and 30 years old in good health and CMV-seropositive.

J is TRBJ1-6 and V is TRBV6-1; 9 nucleotides align to TRBD1. The CDR3 length is 20 residues. After removal of 2 bases from V and 0 bases from J, the junction contained 11 bases not matched to a gene. In germline, CDR1 is MNHNS, CDR2 SASEGT. The DNA of the CDR3 is TGTGCCAGCAGTGAATGGGGTAAGGACAGGGGAAACTCCTATAATTCACCCCTCCACTTT. This codes for CASSEWGKDRGNSYNSPLHF.

The chain employs TRBV27 and TRBJ1-6, with D tentatively TRBD1 (6 bases). V was trimmed by 5 bases and J by 7 bases, leaving 15 bases between them. The CDR3 loop spans 15 amino acids. Germline CDR1 reads MNHEY; CDR2 reads SMNVEV (reference sequence). DNA of the CDR3: TGTGCCAGCAGTCGATCCGGGACAAAGAATTCACCCCTCCACTTT. Translating gives CASSRSGTKNSPLHF.

The sample holds a few counts of this clone. The chain uses TRBV6-4 and TRBJ2-2, with D perhaps matching TRBD2 (6 bases). The CDR3 has 14 residues. Germline-derived CDR1 and CDR2 are MRHNA and SNTAGT. Trimming pared 4 bases from V and 4 bases from J, leaving 10 bases between. Written as DNA, the CDR3 is TGTGCCAGCAGTGCAGCGGGCGGCACCGGGGAGCTGTTTTTT. Protein sequence: CASSAAGGTGELFF.

This chain uses TRBV18 with TRBJ1-4, with 8 nucleotides matching TRBD1. Germline trimming cut 0 bases from V and 7 bases from J; bases unmatched to any gene: 4. The germline gives CDR1 KGHSH, CDR2 LQKENI. This CDR3 comprises 15 residues. The CDR3 sequence is CASSPPSQGGEKLFF. CDR3 in DNA: TGTGCCAGCTCACCACCGTCACAGGGGGGTGAAAAACTGTTTTTT.

The CDR3 sequence is CASSQDRLAGSKQPPYEQYF. CDR3 nucleotide sequence: TGCGCCAGCAGCCAAGATCGACTAGCGGGGTCCAAACAACCTCCTTACGAGCAGTACTTC. V gene TRBV4-3 combines with J gene TRBJ2-7; 11 positions match TRBD2. After removal of 0 bases from V and 4 bases from J, the junction contained 17 bases not matched to a gene. Germline CDR1 reads LGHNA; CDR2 reads YSLEER. The CDR3 extends over 20 amino acids.

This clone is a singleton in its sample. The CDR3 loop reads CASSFRGHANEQYF. CDR3 nucleotides: TGTGCCAGCAGTTTCAGGGGGCACGCCAACGAGCAGTACTTC. The chain couples TRBV27 to TRBJ2-7; TRBD1 matches 8 bases. Germline V gene data show CDR1 as MNHEY and CDR2 as SMNVEV (reference sequence). CDR3 size: 14 residues. V shed 3 bases and J 5 bases; nucleotides not matched to a gene: 6.

This chain joins TRBV7-6 and TRBJ2-7, with D possibly matching TRBD1 (5 bases). This CDR3 is built from 14 residues. Germline V lookup: CDR1 SGHVS, CDR2 FNYEAQ. Trimming removed 2 bases from V and 3 bases from J, with 11 bases in between. CDR3 sequence reads: CASSLLSRDYEQYF. CDR3 sequence (DNA): TGTGCCAGCAGCTTACTCTCCAGGGACTACGAGCAGTACTTC.

V gene TRBV18 combines with J gene TRBJ2-1, with a possible D match to TRBD1 (7 bases). Trimming stripped 2 bases from V and 3 bases from J, with 14 bases between. Germline CDR1 and CDR2: KGHSH and LQKENI. This CDR3 is built from 16 residues. The CDR3 loop is CASSPGRPGGYNEQFF. CDR3 bases: TGTGCCAGCTCACCAGGGAGGCCAGGGGGCTACAATGAGCAGTTCTTC.

This clone is a singleton in its sample. This chain connects TRBV15 to TRBJ1-1, with a possible D match to TRBD1 (5 bases). The V end lost 0 bases, the J end lost 4 bases, and 12 bases lay between the germline ends. The CDR3 is made up of 15 amino acids. The germline CDR1 and CDR2 sequences are LNHNV and YYDKDF (reference sequence). For the CDR3, the DNA is TGTGCCACCAGCAGAGATTTCTTCGGGGGCACTGAAGCTTTCTTT. It encodes CATSRDFFGGTEAFF.

The chain joins TRBV25-1 to TRBJ2-7; 8 bases are a match to TRBD1. With 3 bases clipped from V and 7 bases from J, the junction kept 14 bases outside the gene matches. From germline, CDR1 is MGHDK and CDR2 SYGVNS. The CDR3 sequence is 16 residues long. In DNA, the CDR3 is TGTGCCAGCAGTGACTCCGATTGGACAGGGTCTGGTGAGCAGTACTTC. This translates into CASSDSDWTGSGEQYF.

The chain links TRBV19 to TRBJ2-7, with 8 bases fitting TRBD2. CDR1 is LNHDA and CDR2 is SQIVND in the germline V gene (reference sequence). V was pared by 1 base and J by 5 bases, with 7 bases of the junction left unmatched. The CDR3 contains 15 residues. CDR3 sequence: CASSIARTSWNEQYF. CDR3 in DNA: TGTGCCAGTAGTATAGCCCGGACTAGCTGGAACGAGCAGTACTTC.

The genes are TRBV7-6 and TRBJ2-1, with D tentatively TRBD1 (5 bases). The ends were cut back, 1 base at V and 2 bases at J, with 12 bases in the middle. In germline, CDR1 is SGHVS, CDR2 FNYEAQ. This CDR3 region has 16 residues. CDR3 DNA sequence: TGTGCCAGCAGCTTAGTAATCCACAGGCCCTACAATGAGCAGTTCTTC. Amino acid sequence: CASSLVIHRPYNEQFF.

The chain joins TRBV5-5 to TRBJ2-2, with D tentatively TRBD2 (6 bases). Germline V lookup: CDR1 SGHKS, CDR2 YYEKEE (reference sequence). Trimming removed 3 bases at V and 13 bases at J, with 13 bases between. The CDR3 is 12 residues long. The CDR3 DNA follows: TGTGCCAGCAGCTCGACTCAGGGAGGGCTGTTTTTT. It codes for CASSSTQGGLFF.